This T cell receptor (beta chain) was sequenced during a study of blood T cell repertoires in COVID-19. For the study at large: Some COVID-19 samples were acute and others convalescent; all came from the United States, Italy and Spain. From T cells, B-cell-depleted T cells, or PBMCs came the material, which was cDNA or gDNA.

Original handling: Researchers report that nucleated cell counts were estimated from reference gene primer amplification. Profiling relied on immunoSEQ multiplex PCR, and the TCRdb table lists in-frame clones only, not all of them. That table is the source of V, J and clone size, and D and trimming were worked out from the DNA. The sample has about 130,000 clones; about 85% are singletons. Germline lookup yields CDR1 MNHEY and CDR2 SMNVEV (reference sequence). The CDR3 is 15 residues long. V dropped 1 base and J dropped 4 bases, with 12 bases sitting between them. The sequenced material came from peripheral blood. The chain employs TRBV27 and TRBJ2-3; the D gene is possibly TRBD1 (5 bases). This clonotype was sampled from a woman of 80 years or more with acute or convalescent COVID-19. The CDR3 sequence is CASSLWGLGSDTQYF. The CDR3 nucleotides are TGTGCCAGCAGTTTATGGGGCCTGGGTTCAGATACGCAGTATTTT.